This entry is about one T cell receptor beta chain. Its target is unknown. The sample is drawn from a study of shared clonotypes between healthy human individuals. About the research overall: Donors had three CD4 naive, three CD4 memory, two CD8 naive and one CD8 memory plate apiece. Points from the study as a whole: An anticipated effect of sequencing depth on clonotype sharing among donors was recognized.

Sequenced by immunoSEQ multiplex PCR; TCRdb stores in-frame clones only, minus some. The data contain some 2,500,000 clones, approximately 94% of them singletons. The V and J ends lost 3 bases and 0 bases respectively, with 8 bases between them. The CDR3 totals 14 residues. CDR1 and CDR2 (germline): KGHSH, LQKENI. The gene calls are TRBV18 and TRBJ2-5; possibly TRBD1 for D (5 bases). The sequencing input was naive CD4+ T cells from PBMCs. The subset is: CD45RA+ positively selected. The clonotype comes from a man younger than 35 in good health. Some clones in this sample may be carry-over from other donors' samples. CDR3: CASSPDRNQETQYF. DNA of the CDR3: TGTGCCAGCTCACCCGACAGAAACCAAGAGACCCAGTACTTC.